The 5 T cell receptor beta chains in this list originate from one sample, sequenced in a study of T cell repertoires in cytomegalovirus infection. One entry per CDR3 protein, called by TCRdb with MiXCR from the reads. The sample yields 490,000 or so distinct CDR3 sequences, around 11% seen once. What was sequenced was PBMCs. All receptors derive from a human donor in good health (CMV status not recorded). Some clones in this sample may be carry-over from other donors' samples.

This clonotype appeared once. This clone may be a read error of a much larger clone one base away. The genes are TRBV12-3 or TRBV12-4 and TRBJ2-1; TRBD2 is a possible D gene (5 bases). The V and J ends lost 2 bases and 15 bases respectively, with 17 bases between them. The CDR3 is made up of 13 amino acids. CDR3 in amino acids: CASSLLRVGVTFF. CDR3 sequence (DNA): TGTGCCAGCAGTTTACTTAGGGTGGGAGTAACGTTCTTC.

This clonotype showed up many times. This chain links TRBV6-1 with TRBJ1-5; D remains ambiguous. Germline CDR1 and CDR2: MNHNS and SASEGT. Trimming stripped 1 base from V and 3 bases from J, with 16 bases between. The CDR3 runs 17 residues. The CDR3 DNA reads TGTGCCAGCAGTGAAGAGTTAGCAGGCTTCAACAATCAGCCCCAGCATTTT. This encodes CASSEELAGFNNQPQHF.

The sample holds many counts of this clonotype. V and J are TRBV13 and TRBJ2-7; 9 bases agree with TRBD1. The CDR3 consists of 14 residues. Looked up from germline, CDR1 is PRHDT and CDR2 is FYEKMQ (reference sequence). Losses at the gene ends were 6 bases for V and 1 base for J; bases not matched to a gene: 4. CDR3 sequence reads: CASRDRGESYEQYF. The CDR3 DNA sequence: TGTGCCAGCAGGGACAGGGGCGAATCCTACGAGCAGTACTTC.

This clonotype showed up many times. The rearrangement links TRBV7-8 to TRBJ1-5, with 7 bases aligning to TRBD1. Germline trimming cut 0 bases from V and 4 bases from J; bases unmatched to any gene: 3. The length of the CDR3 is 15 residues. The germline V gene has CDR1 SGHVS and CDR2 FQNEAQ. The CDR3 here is CASSLAGTVNQPQHF. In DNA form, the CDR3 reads TGTGCCAGCAGCTTAGCTGGGACAGTGAATCAGCCCCAGCATTTT. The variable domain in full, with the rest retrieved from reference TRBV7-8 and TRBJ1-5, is GAGVSQSPRYKVAKRGQDVALRCDPISGHVSLFWYQQALGQGPEFLTYFQNEAQLDKSGLPSDRFFAERPEGSVSTLKIQRTQQEDSAVYLCASSLAGTVNQPQHFGDGTRLSIL.

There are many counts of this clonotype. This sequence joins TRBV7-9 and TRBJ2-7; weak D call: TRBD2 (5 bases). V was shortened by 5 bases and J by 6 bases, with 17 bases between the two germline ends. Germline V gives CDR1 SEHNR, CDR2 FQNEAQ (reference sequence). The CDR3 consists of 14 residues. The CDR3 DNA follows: TGTGCCAGCAGCCTAACTACTAGAAAAGGCGAGCAGTACTTC. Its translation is CASSLTTRKGEQYF.